This T cell receptor beta chain was observed in a study of blood T cell repertoires in COVID-19. Study-level background: The United States, Italy and Spain supplied acute and convalescent COVID-19 samples. The cDNA or gDNA used as material had been derived from T cells, B-cell-depleted T cells, or PBMCs.

The germline CDR1 and CDR2 sequences are MDHEN and SYDVKM. V was shortened by 3 bases and J by 4 bases, with 6 bases between the two germline ends. There are 12 residues in the CDR3. Under the authors' procedure: Scientists estimated how many nucleated cells there were by amplifying reference gene primers. TCRdb's table, derived via immunoSEQ multiplex PCR, lists solely in-frame clones and lacks some. D and trimming were read from the DNA, whereas the V and J calls and clone size are those reported in that table. The sample carries hundreds of thousands of clones, about 89% recorded once. This clone was found once. Other DNA sequences in the same sample also yield this CDR3.

The chain links TRBV28 to TRBJ1-2, with D tentatively TRBD1 (5 bases). The receptor's source is a man aged 40-55 years with acute or convalescent COVID-19. The sequenced material came from peripheral blood. CDR3 nucleotides: TGTGCCAGCAGTTTGGGGGGCTATGGCTACACCTTC. This sequence encodes CASSLGGYGYTF.